This T cell receptor beta chain was documented in a study of blood T cell repertoires in COVID-19. Study-wide background: Acute and convalescent COVID-19 specimens originated in the United States, Italy and Spain. In each case, the material was cDNA or gDNA derived from T cells, B-cell-depleted T cells, or PBMCs.

Enrolled during active infection, Seattle patients were then followed longitudinally. Germline assignment: CDR1 KGHSH and CDR2 LQKENI. V lost 3 bases and J lost 5; bases outside the gene matches: 6. CDR3 length: 15 amino acids. Under the authors' procedure: The assay estimated nucleated cells by amplifying reference gene primers. The assay was immunoSEQ multiplex PCR, and TCRdb's table has in-frame clones only and misses some. V and J calls and clone size are as listed in that table; D and trimming were resolved from the DNA. The sample comprises more than 100,000 clones, 90% of which are singletons, and 3.5% to 4.5% rests with the top ten.

The rearrangement joins TRBV18 to TRBJ2-2, with 7 positions matching TRBD2. The sequencing input was peripheral blood. This TCR came from a woman between 55 and 75 years old with COVID-19, enrolled during active disease. The CDR3 bases are TGTGCCAGCTCACCGGGAGGGACGGGGACCGGGGAGCTGTTTTTT. Translated, it gives CASSPGGTGTGELFF.